One and the same sample provided the 21 T cell receptor beta chains below, sequenced in a study of cytomegalovirus exposure and HLA in healthy donors. The primer mix had 60 Vbeta and 13 Jbeta primers. TCRdb's copy holds only in-frame clones and misses some; the assay was immunoSEQ multiplex PCR. The data contain about 150,000 clones, about 80% of them seen just once; the ten biggest clones take up over 10%. Source material: PBMCs. These receptors originate from a man younger than 40 in good health and CMV-seropositive.

This clone was seen a few times. The genes are TRBV5-1 and TRBJ1-1; TRBD1 might be the D (5 bases). V lost 7 bases, J lost 1 base, and 14 bases lay in between. The CDR3 has 14 amino acids. Germline V CDR1 and CDR2: SGHRS, YFSETQ. Written as DNA, the CDR3 is TGCGCCAGCGGCACCGGGACTGGGAACACTGAAGCTTTCTTT. Amino acids: CASGTGTGNTEAFF.

In its sample, this clone is medium-sized (0.01 to 0.1%). V gene TRBV27 combines with J gene TRBJ1-2; 7 bases are a match to TRBD1. Looked up from germline, CDR1 is MNHEY and CDR2 is SMNVEV (reference sequence). V was clipped by 2 bases and J by 6 bases; unmatched bases: 6. This CDR3 has 14 amino acids. The CDR3 DNA reads TGTGCCAGCAGTTTAGGGACAGCACGCGATGGCTACACCTTC. Protein sequence: CASSLGTARDGYTF.

The CDR3, as DNA: TGTGCCAGCAGCCCACTGGGGACTGAAACTTCCTACGAGCAGTACTTC. It codes for CASSPLGTETSYEQYF. The chain has TRBV28 and TRBJ2-7; a possible D gene is TRBD2 (6 bases). V shed 6 bases and J shed 1 base, with 19 bases lying between them. Germline lookup yields CDR1 MDHEN and CDR2 SYDVKM. The CDR3 consists of 16 residues.

V is TRBV2 and J is TRBJ2-3, with 8 bases aligning to TRBD1. Looked up from germline, CDR1 is SNHLY and CDR2 is FYNNEI. With V trimmed by 5 bases and J by 0 bases, 1 base remained unmatched. The CDR3 is 14 amino acids. The CDR3 DNA is TGTGCCAGCAGTCGGACAGGGAGCACAGATACGCAGTATTTT. Translated, it gives CASSRTGSTDTQYF.

The chain uses TRBV10-3 and TRBJ2-7; a possible D gene is TRBD1 (6 bases). This CDR3 spans 14 amino acids. V gave up 6 bases and J gave up 2 bases, with 14 bases separating them. Germline V gene data show CDR1 as ENHRY and CDR2 as SYGVKD. The DNA for the CDR3 is TGTGCCATCAGCCTACAGGGACATACCTACGAGCAGTACTTC. This gives the protein CAISLQGHTYEQYF.

The V call is TRBV5-1, the J call TRBJ2-5; TRBD1 might be the D (6 bases). V was trimmed by 2 bases and J by 5 bases, leaving 13 bases between them. CDR1 and CDR2 (germline): SGHRS, YFSETQ. The CDR3 runs to 14 residues. CDR3: CASSFQGMYETQYF. The CDR3 region has the DNA TGCGCCAGCAGCTTTCAGGGGATGTACGAGACCCAGTACTTC.

This clone was observed a handful of times. V is TRBV6-1 and J is TRBJ2-7; maybe TRBD2 (5 bases). From germline, CDR1 is MNHNS and CDR2 SASEGT. This CDR3 comprises 12 residues. Between the trimmed V and J ends, which lost 5 bases and 7 bases, there was a span of 12 bases. CDR3 residues: CASSQLAQEQYF. CDR3 DNA: TGTGCCAGCAGTCAGCTAGCTCAAGAGCAGTACTTC.

In DNA form, the CDR3 reads TGTGCCAGCAGCTTTTATAATTCGGACAGCGAAATTTACAATGAGCAGTTCTTC. It encodes CASSFYNSDSEIYNEQFF. The rearrangement links TRBV7-6 to TRBJ2-1, with a possible D match to TRBD1 (6 bases). CDR1 and CDR2 (germline): SGHVS, FNYEAQ. V was clipped by 3 bases and J by 4 bases, with 22 bases between them. The CDR3 covers 18 residues.

The chain has TRBV19 and TRBJ2-7; 9 bases map to TRBD2. Germline CDR1 reads LNHDA; CDR2 reads SQIVND (reference sequence). Germline trimming cut 4 bases from V and 3 bases from J; bases unmatched to any gene: 4. This CDR3 comprises 14 residues. The DNA for the CDR3 is TGTGCCAGTAGTAATAGCGGGAGCCGCTACGAGCAGTACTTC. It specifies CASSNSGSRYEQYF. The full variable domain, in which reference TRBV19 and TRBJ2-7 provide the parts outside the CDR3, is DGGITQSPKYLFRKEGQNVTLSCEQNLNHDAMYWYRQDPGQGLRLIYYSQIVNDFQKGDIAEGYSVSREKKESFPLTVTSAQKNPTAFYLCASSNSGSRYEQYFGPGTRLTVT.

The chain recombines TRBV5-1 with TRBJ2-1, with TRBD2 matching 13 bases. Trimming took 4 bases from V and 6 from J; bases not matched to a gene: 7. Germline V gene data show CDR1 as SGHRS and CDR2 as YFSETQ. The CDR3 is 16 amino acids. The CDR3 region has the DNA TGCGCCAGCAGCCCGAGAGGACTAGCGGGAGCCAATGAGCAGTTCTTC. Its protein product is CASSPRGLAGANEQFF.

The chain combines TRBV29-1 with TRBJ2-5; 7 bases align to TRBD2. The germline V gene encodes CDR1 SQVTM and CDR2 ANQGSEA. V shed 7 bases, J shed 5 bases, and the junction held 7 bases outside the gene matches. This CDR3 spans 12 amino acids. The CDR3, as DNA: TGCAGCGGGGGGGGGAAAGGCGAGACCCAGTACTTC. It codes for CSGGGKGETQYF.

The gene calls are TRBV30 and TRBJ2-3, with 9 bases aligning to TRBD1. CDR3 length: 13 residues. Unmatched junction bases numbered 7, after V lost 5 bases and J lost 7 bases. Germline values: CDR1 GTSNPN, CDR2 SVGIG (reference sequence). CDR3 residues: CAWDRGDGYTQYF. The CDR3 DNA follows: TGTGCCTGGGACAGGGGGGACGGGTATACGCAGTATTTT.

This clone was detected once. V is TRBV4-2 and J is TRBJ2-5, with D possibly matching TRBD1 (5 bases). Germline assignment: CDR1 LGHNA and CDR2 YNFKEQ. CDR3 length equals 13 residues. Deletions cut 0 bases from V and 5 bases from J, with 7 bases between. DNA for the CDR3: TGTGCCAGCAGCCAAGAACAGGTGGAGACCCAGTACTTC. Translated: CASSQEQVETQYF.

This clone was seen a handful of times. The J gene is TRBJ1-1, the V gene TRBV6-1; D is undetermined. The CDR3 consists of 12 residues. Germline CDR1 reads MNHNS; CDR2 reads SASEGT. The V end was cut by 4 bases, the J end by 5 bases, with 8 bases between. This CDR3 is CASSVFGTEAFF. As DNA, the CDR3 is TGTGCCAGCAGTGTTTTCGGGACTGAAGCTTTCTTT.

This clone was seen more than once but under ten times. The chain combines TRBV7-3 with TRBJ1-2, with D unresolved. CDR1 and CDR2 (germline): SGHTA, FQGTGA. Trimming cost V 3 bases and J 7 bases, with 9 bases left between them. The CDR3 runs to 12 residues. The CDR3: CASSFVLSGYTF. CDR3 nucleotide sequence: TGTGCCAGCAGCTTTGTCCTGAGTGGCTACACCTTC.

The chain employs TRBV11-2 and TRBJ2-4; 8 bases map to TRBD2. Germline loops: CDR1 SGHAT, CDR2 FQNNGV. The CDR3 loop spans 19 amino acids. Trimming at V came to 0 bases and at J to 0 bases, leaving 10 bases not matched to a gene. The CDR3 nucleotides read TGTGCCAGCAGCTTAGAGGGGACTAGTGTGAGACTAGCCAAAAACATTCAGTACTTC. It is translated as CASSLEGTSVRLAKNIQYF.

This sequence joins TRBV27 and TRBJ2-7; the match to TRBD1 covers 7 bases. With V trimmed by 0 bases and J by 6 bases, 8 bases remained unmatched. The CDR3 contains 15 residues. Per germline, CDR1 MNHEY and CDR2 SMNVEV (reference sequence). As DNA, the CDR3 is TGTGCCAGCAGTTTATCGCCAGGGGGAATCTTCGAGCAGTACTTC. Translating gives CASSLSPGGIFEQYF.

This clone was observed a single time. The chain employs TRBV7-2 and TRBJ1-2, with 10 bases fitting TRBD1. Losses at the gene ends were 5 bases for V and 2 bases for J; bases not matched to a gene: 8. CDR3 length: 16 residues. Germline values: CDR1 SGHTA, CDR2 FQGNSA. The DNA of the CDR3 is TGTGCCAGCAGCCTTACGACAGGGGGCCGGAACTATGGCTACACCTTC. Residues: CASSLTTGGRNYGYTF.

The chain uses TRBV11-2 and TRBJ2-7; TRBD2 matches at 10 bases. The CDR3 has 16 residues. The germline CDR1 and CDR2 sequences are SGHAT and FQNNGV. The ends lost 0 bases at V and 4 bases at J; junction bases unmatched: 6. The CDR3 coding sequence is TGTGCCAGCAGCTTAGATATTGCTAGCGGGAGATACGAGCAGTACTTC. Translated: CASSLDIASGRYEQYF.

The genes are TRBV28 and TRBJ2-7; TRBD2 aligns across 7 bases. J gave up 3 bases and V 4 bases, and 9 bases lay outside the gene matches. Per germline, CDR1 MDHEN and CDR2 SYDVKM. The CDR3 runs 15 residues. DNA for the CDR3: TGTGCCAGCAGTTCCCAATTAGCGGGCAACTACGAGCAGTACTTC. It translates to CASSSQLAGNYEQYF.

V is TRBV5-6 and J is TRBJ2-4, with unresolved D. Trimming took off 0 bases at V and 8 bases at J, with 12 bases between the two ends. This CDR3 has 14 amino acids. Germline V CDR1 and CDR2: SGHDT, YYEEEE. DNA for the CDR3: TGTGCCAGCAGCTTGGTCAGTCGTGCGGACATTCAGTACTTC. Protein: CASSLVSRADIQYF.